This T cell receptor beta chain was found in a study of T cell repertoires in cytomegalovirus infection. Study-level information: Both recently identified HLA-C-restricted and well-studied HLA-B-restricted CMV epitopes were used in the study. Indications came from public TCR beta signatures; they pointed to CMV infection and to a matching HLA type.

Germline trimming cut 8 bases from V and 2 bases from J; bases unmatched to any gene: 10. The germline V gene has CDR1 SNHLY and CDR2 FYNNEI. The CDR3 is made up of 15 amino acids. TCRdb redid the calling of the reads with MiXCR, one entry per CDR3 protein. The sample holds some 940,000 distinct CDR3 sequences; around 31% are singletons and the top ten take about 14%. Study-wide results and limits: CMV carriers having the relevant HLA were flagged by cumulative public TCR beta family frequency. The ex vivo response showed dominance by HLA-C-restricted CMV-specific TCR beta clonotypes.

This clonotype was observed a handful of times. Antigen unknown. The V and J genes are TRBV2 and TRBJ2-3; TRBD2 matches at 7 bases. The sequence derives from a human donor in good health (CMV status not recorded). Some clones in this sample may be carry-over from other donors' samples. The starting material was cultured CD8+ T cells from PBMCs, obtained from culture after CMV antigen stimulation. CDR3 sequence reads: CASSSAGRFTDTQYF. The CDR3 coding sequence is TGTGCCAGCTCCTCAGCGGGGCGCTTCACAGATACGCAGTATTTT.